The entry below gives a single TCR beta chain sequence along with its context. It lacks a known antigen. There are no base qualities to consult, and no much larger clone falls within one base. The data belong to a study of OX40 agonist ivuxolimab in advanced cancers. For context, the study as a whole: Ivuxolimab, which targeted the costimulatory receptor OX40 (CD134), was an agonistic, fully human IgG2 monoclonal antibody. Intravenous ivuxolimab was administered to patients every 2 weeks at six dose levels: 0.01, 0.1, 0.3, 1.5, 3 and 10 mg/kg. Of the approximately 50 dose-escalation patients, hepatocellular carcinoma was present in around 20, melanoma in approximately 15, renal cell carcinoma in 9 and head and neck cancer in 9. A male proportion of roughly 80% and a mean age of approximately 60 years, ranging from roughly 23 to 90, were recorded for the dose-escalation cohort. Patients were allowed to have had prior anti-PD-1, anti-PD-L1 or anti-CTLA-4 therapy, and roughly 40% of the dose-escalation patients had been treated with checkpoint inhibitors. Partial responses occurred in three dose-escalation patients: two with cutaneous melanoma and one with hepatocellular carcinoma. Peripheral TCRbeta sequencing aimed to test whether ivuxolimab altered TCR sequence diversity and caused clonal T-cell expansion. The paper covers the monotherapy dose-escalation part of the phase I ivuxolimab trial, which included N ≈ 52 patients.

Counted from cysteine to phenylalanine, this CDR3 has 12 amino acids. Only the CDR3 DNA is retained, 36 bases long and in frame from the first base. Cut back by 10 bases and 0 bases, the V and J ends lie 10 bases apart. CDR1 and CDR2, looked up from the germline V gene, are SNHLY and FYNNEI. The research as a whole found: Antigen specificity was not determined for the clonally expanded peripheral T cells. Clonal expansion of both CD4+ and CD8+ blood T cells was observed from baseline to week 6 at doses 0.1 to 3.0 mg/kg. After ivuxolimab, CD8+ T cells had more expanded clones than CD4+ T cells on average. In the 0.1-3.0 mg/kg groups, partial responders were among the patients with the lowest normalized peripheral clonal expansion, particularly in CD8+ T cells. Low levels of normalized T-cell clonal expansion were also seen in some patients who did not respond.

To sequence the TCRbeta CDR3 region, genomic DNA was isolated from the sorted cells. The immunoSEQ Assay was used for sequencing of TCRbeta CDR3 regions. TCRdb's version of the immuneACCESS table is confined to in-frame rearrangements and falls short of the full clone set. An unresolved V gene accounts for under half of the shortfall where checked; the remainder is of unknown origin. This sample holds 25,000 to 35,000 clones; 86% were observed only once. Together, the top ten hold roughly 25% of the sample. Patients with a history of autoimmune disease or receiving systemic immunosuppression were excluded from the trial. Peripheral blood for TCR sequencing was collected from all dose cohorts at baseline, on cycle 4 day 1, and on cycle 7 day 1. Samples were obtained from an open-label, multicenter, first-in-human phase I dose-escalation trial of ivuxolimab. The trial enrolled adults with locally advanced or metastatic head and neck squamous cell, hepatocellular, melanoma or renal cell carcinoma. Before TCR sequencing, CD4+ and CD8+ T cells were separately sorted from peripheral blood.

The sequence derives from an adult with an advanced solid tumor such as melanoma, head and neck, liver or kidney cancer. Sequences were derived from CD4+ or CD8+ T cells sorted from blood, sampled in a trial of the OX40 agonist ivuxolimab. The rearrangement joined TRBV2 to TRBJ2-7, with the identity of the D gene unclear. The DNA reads TGTGCCACCAAAGGGCCCTCCTACGAGCAGTACTTC. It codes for CATKGPSYEQYF.